The 20 T cell receptor beta chains in this list originate from one sample, sequenced in a study of blood T cells in healthy people across ages (dated by TCRdb to 2015 to 2017). Library preparation used 5' RACE. Sequencing used an Illumina HiSeq 2500. A second PCR of roughly 7 to 12 cycles was performed with a sample-barcoded 5' primer and a J-beta primer mix. The public reads were reprocessed in TCRdb via fastp at Q25 and MiXCR, keeping in-frame beta chains. When rows share a CDR3 protein, they turn into one entry using the most common DNA and genes. In all, the sample holds 760,000 or so distinct CDR3 sequences, and roughly 25% of those were seen once. 9% to 9.5% of the sample lies in the top ten. The same sample was also used in a study of T cells of mothers and their children.

The sample was blood. These receptor sequences come from a boy aged 5-17 years in good health.

This clonotype appeared a few times. The DNA for the CDR3 is TGTGCCAGCAGTTTGCGGACAGCCGAAGCTTTCTTT. Residues: CASSLRTAEAFF. This rearrangement joins TRBV12-3 or TRBV12-4 to TRBJ1-1, with a possible D match to TRBD1 (6 bases). The CDR3 extends over 12 amino acids. Trimming removed 3 bases at V and 8 bases at J, with 10 bases between.

The chain couples TRBV28 to TRBJ2-5; no clear D gene. Germline CDR1 reads MDHEN; CDR2 reads SYDVKM. V lost 6 bases to trimming and J lost 5 bases, with 13 bases between them. The length of the CDR3 is 13 residues. The CDR3 sequence is CASRGRSFETQYF. In DNA, the CDR3 is TGTGCCAGCAGAGGTAGAAGTTTTGAGACCCAGTACTTC.

This clonotype was seen a handful of times. The rearrangement uses TRBV29-1 and TRBJ2-1, with D possibly called TRBD1 or TRBD2 (6 bases each). The CDR3 is made up of 16 amino acids. The ends were cut back, 7 bases at V and 3 bases at J, with 22 bases in the middle. In germline, CDR1 is SQVTM, CDR2 ANQGSEA. The CDR3 coding sequence is TGCAGCGCACCTTACGTTGGAGGGGGGTACTACAATGAGCAGTTCTTC. Protein product: CSAPYVGGGYYNEQFF.

CDR3 sequence reads: CASSGGRGRHGYTF. The CDR3 DNA is TGTGCCAGCAGCGGAGGAAGGGGGAGGCATGGCTACACCTTC. The gene calls are TRBV6-5 and TRBJ1-2; possibly TRBD1 for D (6 bases). Germline V gene data show CDR1 as MNHEY and CDR2 as SVGAGI. The CDR3 has 14 residues. Trimming pared 6 bases from V and 6 bases from J, leaving 17 bases between.

The CDR3 DNA reads as TGTGCCAGCAGTCCGGGACTAGCTTTTCAGCAGTACTTC. Amino acid sequence: CASSPGLAFQQYF. This rearrangement joins TRBV12-3 or TRBV12-4 to TRBJ2-7; 9 bases agree with TRBD2. The V and J ends lost 5 bases and 8 bases, in that order; junction bases with no gene match: 7. The CDR3 is 13 amino acids.

The chain joins TRBV5-6 to TRBJ2-5, with 7 bases lining up with TRBD1. Germline values: CDR1 SGHDT, CDR2 YYEEEE. This CDR3 is built from 15 residues. After removal of 2 bases from V and 4 bases from J, the junction contained 8 bases not matched to a gene. The CDR3 nucleotides are TGTGCCAGCAGCTTCTCAGACAGGGCTCCAGAGACCCAGTACTTC. Amino acids: CASSFSDRAPETQYF. Drawing the rest from reference TRBV5-6 and TRBJ2-5, the complete variable domain is DAGVTQSPTHLIKTRGQQVTLRCSPKSGHDTVSWYQQALGQGPQFIFQYYEEEERQRGNFPDRFSGHQFPNYSSELNVNALLLGDSALYLCASSFSDRAPETQYFGPGTRLLVL.

This clonotype turned up a few times. V and J are TRBV6-5 and TRBJ2-3, with a possible D match to TRBD1 (6 bases). Trimming shortened V by 6 bases and J by 1 base, and 11 bases separated the two germline ends. The CDR3 length is 14 residues. CDR1 and CDR2 (germline): MNHEY, SVGAGI. The CDR3 nucleotides are TGTGCCAGCAGAACGAGACAGGGCACAGATACGCAGTATTTT. Residues: CASRTRQGTDTQYF.

This clonotype has a count of ten or more. J is TRBJ2-7 and V is TRBV9; 7 bases agree with TRBD1. V gave up 4 bases and J gave up 3 bases; unmatched junction bases: 10. This CDR3 contains 15 residues. From germline, CDR1 is SGDLS and CDR2 YYNGEE. The chain's CDR3 is CASSPRDSPYYEQYF. The CDR3 DNA reads TGTGCCAGCAGCCCCAGGGACAGCCCTTACTACGAGCAGTACTTC.

The chain is built from TRBV28 and TRBJ1-2; 7 positions match TRBD1. Germline assignment: CDR1 MDHEN and CDR2 SYDVKM. This CDR3 contains 16 residues. V dropped 4 bases and J dropped 0; count of bases not matched to a gene: 8. CDR3: CASSYWTGPANYGYTF. The DNA for the CDR3 is TGTGCCAGCAGTTACTGGACAGGACCAGCTAACTATGGCTACACCTTC.

This chain links TRBV7-8 with TRBJ2-3; D not resolved. Germline loops: CDR1 SGHVS, CDR2 FQNEAQ. Trimming took off 0 bases at V and 0 bases at J, with 10 bases between the two ends. The CDR3 totals 16 residues. CDR3 nucleotides: TGTGCCAGCAGCTTAGCGGGCAGCGCTAGCACAGATACGCAGTATTTT. As protein: CASSLAGSASTDTQYF.

The gene calls are TRBV4-1 and TRBJ2-7, with 9 bases identical to TRBD2. J was trimmed by 3 bases and V by 1 base; bases with no gene match: 4. Germline lookup yields CDR1 MGHRA and CDR2 YSYEKL. The CDR3 has 15 residues. In DNA, the CDR3 is TGCGCCAGCAGCCAAGGCGCGGGAGGGCTCTACGAGCAGTACTTC. As protein: CASSQGAGGLYEQYF.

This clonotype was observed a few times. This chain links TRBV5-1 with TRBJ2-2; 13 nucleotides align to TRBD2. This CDR3 has 18 residues. The germline gives CDR1 SGHRS, CDR2 YFSETQ. The trim removed 5 bases at V and 0 bases at J, leaving 7 bases unmatched. Here the CDR3 reads CASSRWTSGSANTGELFF. The CDR3 DNA reads TGCGCCAGCAGTCGTTGGACTAGCGGGAGTGCGAACACCGGGGAGCTGTTTTTT.

This clonotype appeared a few times. The chain links TRBV20-1 to TRBJ2-7; D is perhaps TRBD1 (5 bases). Per the germline V gene, CDR1 is DFQATT and CDR2 is SNEGSKA (reference sequence). The CDR3 is 15 amino acids. Deletions cut 3 bases from V and 0 bases from J, with 15 bases between. The CDR3 loop is CSASKGAGLSYEQYF. The CDR3 nucleotides are TGCAGTGCTAGTAAAGGTGCAGGGCTCTCCTACGAGCAGTACTTC.

This clonotype was seen only a few times. The gene calls are TRBV7-9 and TRBJ1-6; the D gene is possibly TRBD1 (5 bases). The germline V gene has CDR1 SEHNR and CDR2 FQNEAQ (reference sequence). The CDR3 has 15 amino acids. Trimming cost V 6 bases and J 9 bases, with 18 bases left between them. CDR3 sequence: CASRRFSDILSPLHF. The CDR3 DNA follows: TGTGCCAGCAGGCGCTTTTCGGACATCCTTTCACCCCTCCACTTT.

This clonotype appeared many times. The chain recombines TRBV20-1 with TRBJ1-1, with D tentatively TRBD1 (5 bases). CDR3 length: 12 residues. Germline loops: CDR1 DFQATT, CDR2 SNEGSKA (reference sequence). Deletions cut 1 base from V and 5 bases from J, with 8 bases between. The CDR3 nucleotides read TGCAGTGCTAGAGGGCAGGGTACTGAAGCTTTCTTT. Translating gives CSARGQGTEAFF.

The chain is built from TRBV5-1 and TRBJ2-3; 11 bases match TRBD2. Unmatched junction bases numbered 5, after V lost 5 bases and J lost 3 bases. Germline CDR1 and CDR2: SGHRS and YFSETQ. There are 15 residues in the CDR3. The CDR3 region is CASSFRLAGTDTQYF. CDR3 nucleotides: TGCGCCAGCAGTTTCCGACTAGCGGGGACAGATACGCAGTATTTT.

The genes are TRBV5-4 and TRBJ2-1; D remains ambiguous. The germline CDR1 and CDR2 sequences are SGHNT and YYREEE (reference sequence). This CDR3 has 15 residues. The V and J ends lost 2 bases and 2 bases respectively, with 11 bases between them. The DNA for the CDR3 is TGTGCCAGCAGCTTTCAAAAGGCTACCTACAATGAGCAGTTCTTC. It specifies CASSFQKATYNEQFF. Together with reference TRBV5-4 and TRBJ2-1, the CDR3 gives the full variable domain: ETGVTQSPTHLIKTRGQQVTLRCSSQSGHNTVSWYQQALGQGPQFIFQYYREEENGRGNFPPRFSGLQFPNYSSELNVNALELDDSALYLCASSFQKATYNEQFFGPGTRLTVL.

This clonotype was observed a few times. This chain joins TRBV29-1 and TRBJ2-7; 11 nucleotides agree with TRBD2. With V trimmed by 4 bases and J by 2 bases, 7 bases remained unmatched. This CDR3 comprises 15 residues. Germline assignment: CDR1 SQVTM and CDR2 ANQGSEA. DNA for the CDR3: TGCAGCGTTGTAAGGGGGACTAGCGGTCCCTACGAGCAGTACTTC. Translated: CSVVRGTSGPYEQYF.

The chain carries TRBV5-1 and TRBJ2-3; D perhaps matches TRBD2 (6 bases). The V end was cut by 4 bases, the J end by 2 bases, with 14 bases between. The germline CDR1 and CDR2 sequences are SGHRS and YFSETQ. This CDR3 is 15 amino acids long. CDR3 in DNA: TGCGCCAGCAGCAACCGCGGCGGGAACACAGATACGCAGTATTTT. It encodes CASSNRGGNTDTQYF.

The chain recombines TRBV5-1 with TRBJ2-7, with D maybe TRBD1 (6 bases). The CDR3 spans 13 residues. The germline V and J ends were trimmed by 0 bases and 4 bases, with 8 bases remaining between them. Looked up from germline, CDR1 is SGHRS and CDR2 is YFSETQ. This CDR3 reads CASSLGGQYEQYF. CDR3 DNA sequence: TGCGCCAGCAGCTTGGGGGGGCAGTACGAGCAGTACTTC.